This T cell receptor (beta chain) was profiled in a study of cytomegalovirus exposure and HLA in healthy donors. After removal of 1 base from V and 7 bases from J, the junction contained 8 bases not matched to a gene. Germline CDR1 MGHRA, CDR2 YSYEKL. The CDR3 spans 16 residues. Using immunoSEQ multiplex PCR, the repertoire was profiled, and TCRdb retains in-frame clones only, with some absent. Counted here are more than 150,000 clones, 88% occurring once; the ten biggest clones make up around 3%. The rearrangement uses TRBV4-1 and TRBJ2-2; 8 bases are shared with TRBD1. The receptor was isolated from a man between 18 and 29 years old in good health and CMV-seronegative. The specimen sequenced was PBMCs. CDR3 in amino acids: CASSQAGTGTNGELFF. CDR3 bases: TGCGCCAGCAGCCAAGCCGGGACAGGCACCAACGGGGAGCTGTTTTTT.